The 15 T cell receptor beta chains below come from one sample, sequenced in a study of response to subunit inactivated influenza vaccine. TCRdb called the RT-PCR reads again in MiXCR, with one record for every CDR3 protein. The table has hundreds of thousands of distinct CDR3 sequences, approximately 14% seen once. Sequences were derived from PBMCs from blood, sampled roughly 12 days after vaccination. Receptor source: a man aged 45 to 65 who received an inactivated influenza vaccine.

The chain uses TRBV24-1 and TRBJ2-2; D is uncertain. The V end lost 4 bases, the J end lost 2 bases, and 10 bases lay between the germline ends. This CDR3 region has 15 residues. CDR1 and CDR2 (germline): KGHDR, SFDVKD. This CDR3 reads CATSEQTQNTGELFF. CDR3 bases: TGTGCCACCAGTGAACAGACACAAAACACCGGGGAGCTGTTTTTT.

The V call is TRBV7-6, the J call TRBJ2-2; 8 bases align to TRBD1. The CDR3 has 18 residues. In germline, CDR1 is SGHVS, CDR2 FNYEAQ. Germline trimming cut 0 bases from V and 2 bases from J; bases unmatched to any gene: 8. CDR3 nucleotides: TGTGCCAGCAGCTTAGCGCCCCGGACAGGGATCAACACCGGGGAGCTGTTTTTT. It codes for CASSLAPRTGINTGELFF.

This clonotype has only a few counts. CDR3 protein: CASSEWETGHTDTQYF. DNA of the CDR3: TGTGCCAGCAGTGAATGGGAGACAGGCCACACAGATACGCAGTATTTT. The rearrangement joins TRBV2 to TRBJ2-3, with a tentative D call TRBD1 (6 bases). The V gene's germline CDR1 is SNHLY and CDR2 FYNNEI. The CDR3 is made up of 16 amino acids. V was trimmed by 2 bases and J by 2 bases, leaving 14 bases between them.

J is TRBJ2-3 and V is TRBV5-1; possibly TRBD1 or TRBD2 for D (6 bases each). The CDR3 has 14 amino acids. Germline assignment: CDR1 SGHRS and CDR2 YFSETQ. Trimming took 7 bases from V and 2 from J, leaving 14 bases between them. The CDR3, as DNA: TGCGCCAGCTTCTCGGGGGCTTACACAGATACGCAGTATTTT. Its translation is CASFSGAYTDTQYF.

The gene calls are TRBV12-3 or TRBV12-4 and TRBJ2-5, with 7 bases that match TRBD2. The CDR3 runs to 17 residues. V dropped 3 bases and J dropped 5; count of bases not matched to a gene: 15. The CDR3, as DNA: TGTGCCAGCAGTTTGAAGCTCTGGGAGGGATTTTGGGAGACCCAGTACTTC. This sequence encodes CASSLKLWEGFWETQYF.

A word on this clonotype: A clone one base away is much larger, so this may be a read error. This chain joins TRBV29-1 and TRBJ2-5, with no clear D. From germline, CDR1 is SQVTM and CDR2 ANQGSEA. Trimming stripped 3 bases from V and 5 bases from J, with 10 bases between. This CDR3 has 12 residues. CDR3 nucleotide sequence: TGCAGCGTTGACACAAGACACGAGACCCAGTACTTC. Translating it yields CSVDTRHETQYF.

V gene TRBV11-2 combines with J gene TRBJ2-1, with a tentative D call TRBD2 (6 bases). CDR3 length equals 18 residues. Germline CDR1 reads SGHAT; CDR2 reads FQNNGV. V lost 3 bases to trimming and J lost 0 bases, with 18 bases between them. CDR3 coding DNA: TGTGCCAGCAGCTTTCGTGGTAGTAGCGGAAGCTCCTACAATGAGCAGTTCTTC. Its protein product is CASSFRGSSGSSYNEQFF.

This clonotype appeared a few times. The chain links TRBV30 to TRBJ2-7; maybe TRBD2 (5 bases). Germline CDR1 is GTSNPN and CDR2 is SVGIG (reference sequence). The length of the CDR3 is 14 residues. Trimming shortened V by 0 bases and J by 3 bases, and 12 bases separated the two germline ends. This CDR3 is CAWSVPSSLYEQYF. The CDR3 DNA reads as TGTGCCTGGAGTGTTCCTAGCAGTCTCTACGAGCAGTACTTC. Filled out from reference TRBV30 and TRBJ2-7, the complete variable domain reads SQTIHQWPATLVQPVGSPLSLECTVEGTSNPNLYWYRQAAGRGLQLLFYSVGIGQISSEVPQNLSASRPQDRQFILSSKKLLLSDSGFYLCAWSVPSSLYEQYFGPGTRLTVT.

The rearrangement links TRBV5-5 to TRBJ1-3; D ambiguous. Trimming stripped 3 bases from V and 0 bases from J, with 16 bases between. Germline V gene sequence: CDR1 SGHKS, CDR2 YYEKEE (reference sequence). CDR3 length: 17 amino acids. CDR3 sequence reads: CASSYSTVYRSGNTIYF. DNA of the CDR3: TGTGCCAGCAGCTACTCTACAGTCTACCGCTCTGGAAACACCATATATTTT.

This clonotype was counted only a few times. J is TRBJ1-1 and V is TRBV4-3; D gene unclear. The germline gives CDR1 LGHNA, CDR2 YSLEER. V lost 1 base to trimming and J lost 5 bases, with 14 bases between them. The CDR3 runs 15 residues. In DNA form, the CDR3 reads TGCGCCAGCAGCCAAGGACCGGGCGATGGGACTGAAGCTTTCTTT. It specifies CASSQGPGDGTEAFF.

V usage is TRBV28 and J usage is TRBJ1-1; D is unclear. The germline V and J ends were trimmed by 3 bases and 1 base, with 12 bases remaining between them. Germline CDR1 is MDHEN and CDR2 is SYDVKM. The CDR3 sequence is 15 residues long. The chain's CDR3 is CASSFVSTGNTEAFF. CDR3 coding DNA: TGTGCCAGCAGTTTCGTATCGACTGGGAACACTGAAGCTTTCTTT. The full variable domain, completed using reference TRBV28 and TRBJ1-1, is DVKVTQSSRYLVKRTGEKVFLECVQDMDHENMFWYRQDPGLGLRLIYFSYDVKMKEKGDIPEGYSVSREKKERFSLILESASTNQTSMYLCASSFVSTGNTEAFFGQGTRLTVV.

The chain couples TRBV4-3 to TRBJ2-1; no firm D call. The V end lost 0 bases, the J end lost 0 bases, and 6 bases lay between the germline ends. This CDR3 comprises 15 residues. Germline V gives CDR1 LGHNA, CDR2 YSLEER. CDR3 nucleotide sequence: TGCGCCAGCAGCCAAGAGAAGAGCTCCTACAATGAGCAGTTCTTC. Its protein product is CASSQEKSSYNEQFF.

The chain combines TRBV5-1 with TRBJ2-5, with TRBD1 matching 10 bases. V lost 4 bases and J lost 6; bases outside the gene matches: 9. The CDR3 runs 15 residues. Germline V CDR1 and CDR2: SGHRS, YFSETQ. CDR3 protein: CASSAGQGFGQTQYF. The CDR3 DNA is TGCGCCAGCAGCGCGGGACAGGGGTTTGGACAGACCCAGTACTTC.

This rearrangement joins TRBV4-3 to TRBJ2-7; TRBD2 aligns across 8 bases. The junction had 14 bases not matched to a gene; V was cut back by 5 bases and J by 5 bases. There are 16 residues in the CDR3. The germline V gene has CDR1 LGHNA and CDR2 YSLEER. The CDR3 reads CASSSSSGASIHEQYF. As DNA, the CDR3 is TGCGCCAGCAGCTCCAGTAGCGGGGCGAGTATCCACGAGCAGTACTTC.

The genes are TRBV20-1 and TRBJ1-5; 8 bases are a match to TRBD1. Losses at the gene ends were 6 bases for V and 6 bases for J; bases not matched to a gene: 10. This CDR3 spans 14 amino acids. CDR1 is DFQATT, CDR2 SNEGSKA, per germline (reference sequence). In nucleotides, the CDR3 is TGCAGTGCAAACCAGGGGGCTTTCGGTCAGCCCCAGCATTTT. Protein: CSANQGAFGQPQHF.